This TCR beta chain is from a study of blood T cell repertoires in COVID-19. Overall study context: Some COVID-19 samples were acute and others convalescent; all came from the United States, Italy and Spain. T cells, B-cell-depleted T cells, or PBMCs provided the cDNA or gDNA that served as material.

As processed by the authors: Reference gene primer amplification gave nucleated cell count estimates. This table comes from immunoSEQ multiplex PCR, and its TCRdb copy is limited to in-frame clones, with some not included. The DNA gave D and trimming, while V, J and clone size come from that table. The sample records about 210,000 clones, about 88% being singletons. This clone was recorded once. Trimming took 3 bases from V and 6 from J; bases not matched to a gene: 7. Germline CDR1 and CDR2: MRHNA and SNTAGT. This CDR3 has 17 residues. The clonotype originates from a woman aged 40 to 49 with acute or convalescent COVID-19. Sequenced material: peripheral blood. J is TRBJ2-3 and V is TRBV6-4, with TRBD2 matching 15 bases. The CDR3 reads CASSEGTSGGLADTQYF. DNA for the CDR3: TGTGCCAGCAGTGAAGGGACTAGCGGGGGGCTAGCGGATACGCAGTATTTT.